A single sample is the source of the 26 T cell receptor beta chains below, sequenced in a study of blood T cell repertoires in COVID-19. Libraries were prepared by immunoSEQ multiplex PCR; TCRdb keeps only in-frame clonotypes and omits some of them. The sample carries 200,000 or so clones, about 80% recorded once. Specimen: peripheral blood. Every receptor here comes from a human donor with acute or convalescent COVID-19. The donor label of this sample is uncertain.

This rearrangement joins TRBV19 to TRBJ2-1; the match to TRBD2 covers 10 bases. The CDR3 is made up of 17 amino acids. Losses at the gene ends were 3 bases for V and 7 bases for J; bases not matched to a gene: 12. Germline V gives CDR1 LNHDA, CDR2 SQIVND (reference sequence). This chain's CDR3 is CASSMWASGSKGNEQFF. The DNA for the CDR3 is TGTGCCAGTAGTATGTGGGCTAGCGGGAGTAAAGGGAATGAGCAGTTCTTC.

This chain joins TRBV9 and TRBJ1-1, with D possibly matching TRBD1 (5 bases). Germline CDR1 and CDR2: SGDLS and YYNGEE. V was cut by 6 bases and J by 7 bases, with 19 bases left in between. CDR3 length: 14 amino acids. CDR3 sequence reads: CASTITTDSHEAFF. In DNA form, the CDR3 reads TGTGCCAGCACCATAACGACAGACTCTCATGAAGCTTTCTTT.

This chain joins TRBV5-4 and TRBJ2-1; 7 bases are a match to TRBD2. The V segment lost 1 base and the J segment 8 bases; nucleotides outside the gene matches: 12. CDR1 and CDR2 from the germline V gene are SGHNT and YYREEE (reference sequence). The CDR3 has 16 amino acids. The CDR3 here is CASSLRRERQLDEQFF. For the CDR3, the DNA is TGTGCCAGCAGCTTGAGGCGGGAGAGGCAGTTAGATGAGCAGTTCTTC.

This chain links TRBV6-1 with TRBJ1-1; tentative D call: TRBD1 (5 bases). The CDR3 spans 12 residues. Trimming removed 3 bases from V and 8 bases from J, with 10 bases in between. Germline V gene sequence: CDR1 MNHNS, CDR2 SASEGT. CDR3 DNA: TGTGCCAGCAGTGACAGGGTAAGGGAAGCTTTCTTT. It translates to CASSDRVREAFF.

Details on this clone: This sample includes further DNA sequences coding for the same CDR3. This rearrangement joins TRBV27 to TRBJ2-5; a possible D gene is TRBD1 (5 bases). CDR3 length: 12 amino acids. CDR1 MNHEY and CDR2 SMNVEV come from the germline V gene (reference sequence). V was pared by 8 bases and J by 5 bases, with 12 bases between. The CDR3 DNA sequence: TGTGCCAGCCGAGGCAGGGCGGAGACCCAGTACTTC. Translation gives CASRGRAETQYF.

In DNA, the CDR3 is TGTGCCAGCAGCTCTAGACTAGCGGGCAGCGAGCAGTACTTC. Translated: CASSSRLAGSEQYF. V and J are TRBV11-2 and TRBJ2-7; 10 nucleotides match TRBD2. Germline CDR1 reads SGHAT; CDR2 reads FQNNGV. V lost 4 bases, J lost 6 bases, and 6 bases stayed unmatched. CDR3 length equals 14 residues.

V usage is TRBV30 and J usage is TRBJ2-2; D ambiguous. CDR1 and CDR2 from the germline V gene are GTSNPN and SVGIG (reference sequence). This CDR3 is built from 17 residues. The V end lost 0 bases, the J end lost 0 bases, and 14 bases lay between the germline ends. The CDR3 DNA sequence: TGTGCCTGGAGTGTACGTCTGCGGAACGCGAACACCGGGGAGCTGTTTTTT. Its protein product is CAWSVRLRNANTGELFF.

CDR3 coding DNA: TGTGCCAGCAGTGATTTAGGGGGTCCGACCGGGGAGCTGTTTTTT. Translation: CASSDLGGPTGELFF. J is TRBJ2-2 and V is TRBV25-1; weak D call: TRBD1 (6 bases). Trimming cost V 3 bases and J 5 bases, with 13 bases left between them. The germline gives CDR1 MGHDK, CDR2 SYGVNS. The CDR3 loop spans 15 amino acids.

J is TRBJ2-7 and V is TRBV6-1; D is perhaps TRBD2 (6 bases). This CDR3 has 15 residues. V shed 1 base and J shed 4 bases, with 14 bases lying between them. The germline V gene encodes CDR1 MNHNS and CDR2 SASEGT. The CDR3 nucleotides read TGTGCCAGCAGTGAAGTCCCAGGGCGGGAATACGAGCAGTACTTC. Amino acid sequence: CASSEVPGREYEQYF.

CDR3 DNA: TGTGCCAGCAGGGAGGTTACAGCAGGTGAAAAACTGTTTTTT. Translation: CASREVTAGEKLFF. The chain is built from TRBV2 and TRBJ1-4; D is undetermined. Per germline, CDR1 SNHLY and CDR2 FYNNEI. V lost 6 bases to trimming and J lost 7 bases, with 15 bases between them. The CDR3 length is 14 residues.

The rearrangement uses TRBV18 and TRBJ2-1, with 10 bases identical to TRBD2. Germline CDR1 is KGHSH and CDR2 is LQKENI. With 5 bases clipped from V and 0 bases from J, the junction kept 4 bases outside the gene matches. This CDR3 comprises 16 residues. Here the CDR3 DNA reads TGTGCCAGCTCAAAAACTAGCGGGACCTCCTACAATGAGCAGTTCTTC. Translation gives CASSKTSGTSYNEQFF.

This clone came up a few times. The rearrangement uses TRBV14 and TRBJ2-3; D unresolved. Germline CDR1 is SGHDN and CDR2 is FVKESK. The CDR3 is made up of 13 amino acids. V shed 4 bases and J shed 0 bases, with 5 bases lying between them. The CDR3 DNA follows: TGTGCCAGCAGCCCCCTGAGCACAGATACGCAGTATTTT. Translated, it gives CASSPLSTDTQYF.

The chain recombines TRBV6-2 or TRBV6-3 with TRBJ1-1; D is possibly TRBD1 (5 bases). Trimming stripped 2 bases from V and 2 bases from J, with 18 bases between. This CDR3 has 17 amino acids. Germline V gives CDR1 MNHEY, CDR2 SVGEGT. CDR3 protein: CASSYGAGIQGNTEAFF. CDR3 bases: TGTGCCAGCAGTTACGGGGCAGGGATTCAGGGAAACACTGAAGCTTTCTTT.

The genes are TRBV19 and TRBJ1-3; possibly TRBD1 for D (6 bases). The CDR3 consists of 15 residues. Germline-derived CDR1 and CDR2 are LNHDA and SQIVND (reference sequence). V lost 0 bases and J 4 bases, leaving 10 bases between the germline ends. CDR3 loop: CASSIDQGTGNTIYF. As DNA, the CDR3 is TGTGCCAGTAGTATAGATCAGGGGACCGGAAACACCATATATTTT. Supplemented by reference TRBV19 and TRBJ1-3, the full variable domain reads DGGITQSPKYLFRKEGQNVTLSCEQNLNHDAMYWYRQDPGQGLRLIYYSQIVNDFQKGDIAEGYSVSREKKESFPLTVTSAQKNPTAFYLCASSIDQGTGNTIYFGEGSWLTVV.

The chain couples TRBV9 to TRBJ2-7; 10 bases are shared with TRBD1. V trimming: 2 bases; J trimming: 6 bases; junction bases outside the gene matches: 8. Germline lookup yields CDR1 SGDLS and CDR2 YYNGEE. This CDR3 comprises 15 residues. The DNA for the CDR3 is TGTGCCAGCAGCGTCCAGGGACAGGGGCCGCGCGAGCAGTACTTC. Amino acid sequence: CASSVQGQGPREQYF.

The chain combines TRBV6-4 with TRBJ2-1; 10 bases line up with TRBD2. This CDR3 region has 17 residues. After removal of 2 bases from V and 7 bases from J, the junction contained 11 bases not matched to a gene. CDR1 and CDR2 (germline): MRHNA, SNTAGT. DNA of the CDR3: TGTGCCAGCAGTGACCCAACCGGGACTAGCGCTCGGAATGAGCAGTTCTTC. It encodes CASSDPTGTSARNEQFF.

The chain couples TRBV28 to TRBJ1-4; perhaps TRBD1 as D (6 bases). The V gene's germline CDR1 is MDHEN and CDR2 SYDVKM. V lost 3 bases and J lost 5, with 10 bases in between. The CDR3 is made up of 14 amino acids. The DNA of the CDR3 is TGTGCCAGCAGTTTCCGAAGGGGGAATGAAAAACTGTTTTTT. Protein product: CASSFRRGNEKLFF.

J is TRBJ2-2 and V is TRBV7-2, with D possibly matching TRBD2 (5 bases). CDR1 and CDR2 from the germline V gene are SGHTA and FQGNSA. This CDR3 comprises 16 residues. V was clipped by 0 bases and J by 6 bases, with 14 bases between them. This CDR3 reads CASSLASGRAAGELFF. CDR3 DNA: TGTGCCAGCAGCTTAGCAAGCGGTAGAGCGGCCGGGGAGCTGTTTTTT.

This chain links TRBV5-1 with TRBJ2-7; TRBD1 agrees at 9 bases. Germline CDR1 is SGHRS and CDR2 is YFSETQ. The CDR3 covers 17 residues. With 0 bases clipped from V and 6 bases from J, the junction kept 13 bases outside the gene matches. Here the CDR3 reads CASSLGGSTVTGGEQYF. For the CDR3, the DNA is TGCGCCAGCAGCTTGGGGGGGAGCACAGTGACAGGGGGCGAGCAGTACTTC.

The V call is TRBV18, the J call TRBJ1-5; D is undetermined. The CDR3 consists of 16 residues. Per germline, CDR1 KGHSH and CDR2 LQKENI. V was clipped by 1 base and J by 1 base, with 11 bases between them. DNA of the CDR3: TGTGCCAGCTCACCACGGAGCGGGGTAAGCAATCAGCCCCAGCATTTT. It specifies CASSPRSGVSNQPQHF.

This clone has a handful of counts. J is TRBJ1-2 and V is TRBV7-2; perhaps TRBD1 as D (5 bases). Trimming cost V 5 bases and J 8 bases, with 12 bases left between them. Germline lookup yields CDR1 SGHTA and CDR2 FQGNSA. The CDR3 has 12 amino acids. Here the CDR3 DNA reads TGTGCCAGCAGCCCGTTTTCAGGGGGCTACACCTTC. It specifies CASSPFSGGYTF.

The V and J genes are TRBV7-2 and TRBJ1-3, with D unclear. The germline V gene encodes CDR1 SGHTA and CDR2 FQGNSA. With 3 bases removed from V and 4 bases from J, the gap between germline ends came to 10 bases. The CDR3 is made up of 14 amino acids. CDR3 region: CASSFSGSGNTIYF. The CDR3 DNA reads TGTGCCAGCAGCTTTTCCGGTTCGGGAAACACCATATATTTT.

J is TRBJ1-5 and V is TRBV19, with 11 bases that match TRBD1. Germline CDR1 reads LNHDA; CDR2 reads SQIVND (reference sequence). J gave up 3 bases and V 5 bases, and 12 bases lay outside the gene matches. This CDR3 has 18 amino acids. The CDR3 DNA is TGTGCCAGTAGTGGCAGCCTGGGACAGGGGGGTACCAATCAGCCCCAGCATTTT. Translated, it gives CASSGSLGQGGTNQPQHF.

This clone was counted once. V and J are TRBV5-5 and TRBJ2-7, with TRBD2 identical over 10 bases. This CDR3 is 16 amino acids long. The trim removed 3 bases at V and 2 bases at J, leaving 8 bases unmatched. Germline lookup yields CDR1 SGHKS and CDR2 YYEKEE (reference sequence). CDR3 protein: CASSSETGLATYEQYF. In nucleotides, the CDR3 is TGTGCCAGCAGCTCAGAAACGGGACTAGCGACCTACGAGCAGTACTTC.

V and J are TRBV12-3 or TRBV12-4 and TRBJ1-2; 7 nucleotides match TRBD1. The CDR3 has 13 amino acids. V dropped 7 bases and J dropped 4; count of bases not matched to a gene: 6. Here the CDR3 DNA reads TGTGCCAGCACTCCCGGGACAGCCTATGGCTACACCTTC. Its protein is CASTPGTAYGYTF.

The genes are TRBV12-3 or TRBV12-4 and TRBJ1-5, with 7 bases lining up with TRBD1. CDR3 length equals 13 residues. The V and J ends lost 6 bases and 4 bases, in that order; junction bases with no gene match: 3. CDR3: CASSEQGNQPQHF. The CDR3, as DNA: TGTGCCAGCAGCGAACAGGGGAATCAGCCCCAGCATTTT.